This TCR beta chain was identified during a study of CD4 T cells in relation to SARS-CoV-2 and coronaviruses. Study background: Crossreactive spike epitopes shared across donors were mapped to their HLA restriction.

Trimming shortened V by 2 bases and J by 5 bases, and 15 bases separated the two germline ends. The CDR3 runs 15 residues. The germline V gene encodes CDR1 MNHEY and CDR2 SMNVEV (reference sequence). On this clone: Its specificity is unknown.

Clones were read by immunoSEQ multiplex PCR, and TCRdb kept only the in-frame ones, dropping some. The sample contains about 22,000 clones, under 85% of which appear only once. Before the COVID-19 pandemic, during about 2011-2019, CD4+ T cells were taken from unexposed donors. The cells were cultured for about ten days before CD4+ T cells were isolated. As cell numbers allowed, unexposed-donor CD4+ T cells faced SARS-CoV-2 S/N and four cold-coronavirus spikes. Specimen: CD4+ T cells from PBMCs, cultured in vitro. The receptor was derived from a human donor in good health. The chain combines TRBV27 with TRBJ1-1, with D possibly being TRBD1 (6 bases). CDR3 nucleotide sequence: TGTGCCAGCAGTTTAGTGGGGGGCGCGGGGACTGAAGCTTTCTTT. This codes for CASSLVGGAGTEAFF.